A single sample is the source of the 28 T cell receptor beta chains below, sequenced in a study of shared clonotypes between healthy human individuals. Using immunoSEQ multiplex PCR, the repertoire was profiled, and TCRdb retains in-frame clones only, with some absent. The table shows fewer than 3 million clones, with 85% to 95% occurring only once. Sequencing input: naive CD4+ T cells from PBMCs. The subset denotes: CD45RA+ positively selected. Receptors were obtained from a man aged 18 to 30 in good health. Some clones in this sample may be carry-over from other donors' samples.

This clone has a single count. J is TRBJ2-2 and V is TRBV7-2, with 8 bases identical to TRBD2. V lost 3 bases to trimming and J lost 7 bases; unmatched junction nucleotides: 4. The germline V gene has CDR1 SGHTA and CDR2 FQGNSA. The CDR3 loop spans 14 amino acids. The CDR3 is CASSLGLVGGELFF. In DNA form, the CDR3 reads TGTGCCAGCAGCTTGGGACTAGTGGGCGGGGAGCTGTTTTTT.

The chain employs TRBV7-8 and TRBJ2-5; no firm D call. Germline V gene lookup returns CDR1 SGHVS and CDR2 FQNEAQ. This CDR3 has 14 amino acids. Between the trimmed V and J ends, which lost 0 bases and 9 bases, there was a span of 14 bases. The CDR3 loop is CASSLARPPQAQYF. The CDR3 DNA reads TGTGCCAGCAGCTTAGCGAGGCCCCCTCAGGCCCAGTACTTC. Variable domain in full (rest from reference TRBV7-8 and TRBJ2-5): GAGVSQSPRYKVAKRGQDVALRCDPISGHVSLFWYQQALGQGPEFLTYFQNEAQLDKSGLPSDRFFAERPEGSVSTLKIQRTQQEDSAVYLCASSLARPPQAQYFGPGTRLLVL.

V and J are TRBV2 and TRBJ2-3, with TRBD2 matching 8 bases. In germline, CDR1 is SNHLY, CDR2 FYNNEI. Trimming at V came to 6 bases and at J to 2 bases, leaving 7 bases not matched to a gene. The CDR3 length is 15 residues. The CDR3 coding sequence is TGTGCCAGCAGCGGAAGCGGGAGCGTCACAGATACGCAGTATTTT. Amino acids: CASSGSGSVTDTQYF.

CDR3 sequence reads: CASSRPPGDLTYEQYF. The CDR3 DNA sequence: TGTGCCAGCAGCCGACCCCCCGGGGACCTTACCTACGAGCAGTACTTC. The chain employs TRBV4-2 and TRBJ2-7; TRBD1 or TRBD2 may be the D gene (5 bases each). Germline lookup yields CDR1 LGHNA and CDR2 YNFKEQ. This CDR3 is built from 16 residues. V was pared by 4 bases and J by 2 bases, with 18 bases between.

Note on this clone: One end of the junction fails to match germline, which may point to a read error. Other DNA sequences in this sample translate to the same CDR3. This chain links TRBV28 with TRBJ2-2; 7 positions match TRBD1. Germline assignment: CDR1 MDHEN and CDR2 SYDVKM. There are 15 residues in the CDR3. The CDR3 nucleotides read TGTGCCAGCAGCTCGGGACAGAGAAACACCGGGGAACTGTTTTTT. Protein sequence: CASSSGQRNTGELFF.

This clone was seen just once. The chain couples TRBV14 to TRBJ2-1; D not certain. This CDR3 region has 19 residues. Trimming removed 1 base at V and 0 bases at J, with 19 bases between. CDR1 is SGHDN and CDR2 is FVKESK in the germline V gene. CDR3 DNA sequence: TGTGCCAGCAGCCAAGGACCCTCAATAGGCGGAAGCTCCTACAATGAGCAGTTCTTC. It specifies CASSQGPSIGGSSYNEQFF.

CDR3 DNA sequence: TGTGCCAGCAGCATCAGGACAGCCAGCTCTGGAAACACCATATATTTT. Translation gives CASSIRTASSGNTIYF. The V call is TRBV7-2, the J call TRBJ1-3; D may be TRBD1 (6 bases). V lost 5 bases to trimming and J lost 0 bases, with 14 bases between them. Germline CDR1 is SGHTA and CDR2 is FQGNSA. CDR3 length equals 16 residues.

V is TRBV7-3 and J is TRBJ2-3, with D perhaps TRBD2 (8 bases). Per the germline V gene, CDR1 is SGHTA and CDR2 is FQGTGA. The CDR3 covers 18 residues. The ends were cut back, 5 bases at V and 5 bases at J, with 26 bases in the middle. The CDR3 is CASSPAGGIAGPRDTQYF. The CDR3 DNA reads TGTGCCAGCAGCCCCGCAGGGGGAATAGCGGGACCTCGAGATACGCAGTATTTT.

The genes are TRBV5-1 and TRBJ2-1; unclear D gene. CDR3 size: 16 residues. V was shortened by 0 bases and J by 7 bases, with 17 bases between the two germline ends. CDR1 and CDR2 from the germline V gene are SGHRS and YFSETQ. The CDR3 sequence is CASSLAGSSLGNEQFF. In DNA, the CDR3 is TGCGCCAGCAGCTTGGCCGGGTCCTCCCTGGGGAATGAGCAGTTCTTC.

The chain has TRBV9 and TRBJ2-7, with a possible D match to TRBD2 (5 bases). Germline-derived CDR1 and CDR2 are SGDLS and YYNGEE. The CDR3 covers 15 residues. V was clipped by 4 bases and J by 6 bases, with 20 bases between them. The CDR3 sequence: CASSPRPEGRVEQYF. DNA of the CDR3: TGTGCCAGCAGCCCCCGTCCTGAGGGTCGGGTCGAGCAGTACTTC.

The chain combines TRBV27 with TRBJ2-2; TRBD2 matches at 11 bases. This CDR3 comprises 16 residues. J gave up 3 bases and V 5 bases, and 5 bases lay outside the gene matches. The germline V gene has CDR1 MNHEY and CDR2 SMNVEV (reference sequence). The CDR3 here is CASSTSGLADTGELFF. The CDR3 coding sequence is TGTGCCAGCAGTACCTCGGGACTAGCGGACACCGGGGAGCTGTTTTTT.

V and J are TRBV7-3 and TRBJ2-7, with TRBD2 identical over 8 bases. Trimming at V came to 4 bases and at J to 2 bases, leaving 10 bases not matched to a gene. There are 16 residues in the CDR3. Germline V gene sequence: CDR1 SGHTA, CDR2 FQGTGA. CDR3 region: CASSSTGGAEAYEQYF. DNA for the CDR3: TGTGCCAGCAGCTCCACCGGGGGGGCAGAGGCCTACGAGCAGTACTTC.

The chain has TRBV27 and TRBJ2-7, with D perhaps matching TRBD2 (5 bases). CDR1 and CDR2 from the germline V gene are MNHEY and SMNVEV (reference sequence). CDR3 length: 15 amino acids. The V end lost 5 bases, the J end lost 3 bases, and 17 bases lay between the germline ends. The DNA for the CDR3 is TGTGCCAGCAGTCGGAGGCGAGACTGGGACTACGAGCAGTACTTC. The encoded protein is CASSRRRDWDYEQYF.

The chain is built from TRBV7-2 and TRBJ2-7; 7 positions match TRBD1. CDR1 and CDR2 (germline): SGHTA, FQGNSA. The CDR3 spans 14 residues. J lost 3 bases, V lost 5 bases, and 7 bases had no gene match. Written as DNA, the CDR3 is TGTGCCAGCAGCGCCCGGGACAGACTCTACGAGCAGTACTTC. Translated, it gives CASSARDRLYEQYF.

This rearrangement joins TRBV6-6 to TRBJ2-6; no firm D call. V was trimmed by 4 bases and J by 0 bases, leaving 7 bases between them. The germline CDR1 and CDR2 sequences are MNHNY and SVGAGI (reference sequence). The length of the CDR3 is 15 residues. CDR3 region: CASSSRFSGANVLTF. The DNA for the CDR3 is TGTGCCAGCAGTTCTCGCTTCTCTGGGGCCAACGTCCTGACTTTC.

The V gene is TRBV2, the J gene TRBJ1-1, with D perhaps TRBD1 (5 bases). The germline V gene encodes CDR1 SNHLY and CDR2 FYNNEI. The CDR3 consists of 13 residues. V lost 5 bases to trimming and J lost 3 bases, with 10 bases between them. DNA for the CDR3: TGTGCCAGCAGTACAGGCTCCCACACTGAAGCTTTCTTT. Protein sequence: CASSTGSHTEAFF.

The chain joins TRBV11-2 to TRBJ1-5; a weak D match, TRBD1 (5 bases). Germline CDR1 is SGHAT and CDR2 is FQNNGV. Trimming stripped 2 bases from V and 9 bases from J, with 8 bases between. The CDR3 has 12 amino acids. The CDR3 nucleotides read TGTGCCAGCAGCTTATCGCAGGGGCCCCAGCATTTT. Amino acid sequence: CASSLSQGPQHF.

This rearrangement joins TRBV9 to TRBJ2-2; D perhaps matches TRBD1 (6 bases). The CDR3 runs 17 residues. Trimming removed 0 bases at V and 6 bases at J, with 18 bases between. Germline CDR1 and CDR2: SGDLS and YYNGEE. CDR3: CASSVGVSTGGAGELFF. The CDR3 region has the DNA TGTGCCAGCAGCGTAGGTGTTTCGACAGGTGGGGCCGGGGAGCTGTTTTTT.

This clone was seen only once. Different DNA sequences within this sample yield the same CDR3. The chain combines TRBV28 with TRBJ2-1; TRBD2 agrees at 10 bases. Germline V gives CDR1 MDHEN, CDR2 SYDVKM. J was trimmed by 0 bases and V by 7 bases; bases with no gene match: 0. CDR3 length: 14 amino acids. The CDR3 loop is CASIAGGSYNEQFF. In DNA form, the CDR3 reads TGTGCCAGCATAGCGGGAGGCTCCTACAATGAGCAGTTCTTC. Together with reference TRBV28 and TRBJ2-1, the CDR3 gives the full variable domain: DVKVTQSSRYLVKRTGEKVFLECVQDMDHENMFWYRQDPGLGLRLIYFSYDVKMKEKGDIPEGYSVSREKKERFSLILESASTNQTSMYLCASIAGGSYNEQFFGPGTRLTVL.

This clone is a singleton in its sample. This rearrangement joins TRBV6-5 to TRBJ2-5; a possible D gene is TRBD2 (6 bases). V lost 0 bases and J lost 2, with 10 bases in between. The germline CDR1 and CDR2 sequences are MNHEY and SVGAGI. The CDR3 has 15 residues. CDR3 sequence reads: CASSYSRGIQETQYF. In nucleotides, the CDR3 is TGTGCCAGCAGTTACTCGCGGGGTATTCAAGAGACCCAGTACTTC.

The genes are TRBV14 and TRBJ2-5; D is unresolved. V was trimmed by 5 bases and J by 3 bases, leaving 10 bases between them. The CDR3 spans 13 residues. CDR1 and CDR2 (germline): SGHDN, FVKESK. In nucleotides, the CDR3 is TGTGCCAGCAGCAAGTTCAAGGAAGAGACCCAGTACTTC. This gives the protein CASSKFKEETQYF.

This chain uses TRBV10-1 with TRBJ2-3; TRBD2 aligns across 8 bases. Trimming removed 5 bases from V and 4 bases from J; junction bases left unmatched: 8. CDR1 and CDR2 from the germline V gene are WNHNN and SYGVQD (reference sequence). The CDR3 is 15 residues long. CDR3 DNA: TGCGCCAGCAGTCCCGCAGTAGCGGGACCAGATACGCAGTATTTT. The encoded protein is CASSPAVAGPDTQYF.

The V and J genes are TRBV6-6 and TRBJ2-7; D is ambiguous. CDR3 size: 12 residues. V was trimmed by 6 bases and J by 6 bases, leaving 12 bases between them. Germline CDR1 MNHNY, CDR2 SVGAGI (reference sequence). CDR3 DNA: TGTGCCAGCAGCCGCCCCAATGCCGAGCAGTACTTC. As protein: CASSRPNAEQYF.

This clone was recorded only once. The sample carries other DNA sequences with the same CDR3. V usage is TRBV7-2 and J usage is TRBJ2-7; D is possibly TRBD1 (5 bases). The CDR3 runs 13 residues. The V end lost 1 base, the J end lost 5 bases, and 9 bases lay between the germline ends. Germline lookup yields CDR1 SGHTA and CDR2 FQGNSA. CDR3 sequence (DNA): TGTGCCAGCAGCTTAGACAGGACCAACGAGCAGTACTTC. Its protein is CASSLDRTNEQYF.

In this sample, this clone turned up a few times. V gene TRBV5-1 combines with J gene TRBJ1-4; no firm D call. Trimming left V 0 bases short and J 4 bases short, with 13 bases between. CDR3 length equals 16 residues. CDR1 and CDR2 from the germline V gene are SGHRS and YFSETQ. CDR3 in DNA: TGCGCCAGCAGCTTGGCACAGCTGACAAATAATGAAAAACTGTTTTTT. This gives the protein CASSLAQLTNNEKLFF.

The CDR3 sequence: CASKPPGVRVTEAFF. DNA for the CDR3: TGTGCCAGCAAACCTCCGGGTGTCAGGGTTACTGAAGCTTTCTTT. The rearrangement joins TRBV4-2 to TRBJ1-1; a possible D gene is TRBD1 (5 bases). This CDR3 comprises 15 residues. CDR1 LGHNA and CDR2 YNFKEQ come from the germline V gene. Trimming shortened V by 7 bases and J by 5 bases, and 20 bases separated the two germline ends.

The genes are TRBV28 and TRBJ2-7, with D hard to call. The CDR3 has 16 residues. V lost 7 bases to trimming and J lost 2 bases, with 21 bases between them. Germline assignment: CDR1 MDHEN and CDR2 SYDVKM. Here the CDR3 reads CASIGMPLFSTYEQYF. CDR3 nucleotides: TGTGCCAGCATCGGCATGCCTCTGTTTTCCACCTACGAGCAGTACTTC.

The J gene is TRBJ2-5, the V gene TRBV30; a possible D gene is TRBD1 (7 bases). Germline lookup yields CDR1 GTSNPN and CDR2 SVGIG (reference sequence). The CDR3 is 14 amino acids. The DNA of the CDR3 is TGTGCTTCGGGCTTACGCCAGGGGGGAGAGACCCAGTACTTC. This encodes CASGLRQGGETQYF.